This passage covers 16 T cell receptor beta chains from one sample sequenced in a study of cytotoxic CD8 clonotypes in ibrutinib-treated CLL. The assay was immunoSEQ multiplex PCR, and TCRdb's table has in-frame clones only and misses some. There are 150,000 to 200,000 clones in the sample; approximately 91% occur only once, and around 3.1% lies in the top ten. The source was PBMCs, collected at disease progression, from a patient treated with ibrutinib. These receptors came from a human donor with chronic lymphocytic leukemia.

The chain recombines TRBV5-1 with TRBJ2-7; D is possibly TRBD2 (5 bases). The CDR3 sequence is 15 residues long. CDR1 is SGHRS and CDR2 is YFSETQ in the germline V gene. V was clipped by 4 bases and J by 0 bases, with 14 bases between them. As DNA, the CDR3 is TGCGCCAGCAGCCCGGGGTGGACCTTCTCCTACGAGCAGTACTTC. Protein: CASSPGWTFSYEQYF.

This clone showed up just once. V usage is TRBV29-1 and J usage is TRBJ2-5; unclear D gene. The CDR3 has 12 residues. Trimming took 3 bases from V and 9 from J, leaving 14 bases between them. Germline assignment: CDR1 SQVTM and CDR2 ANQGSEA. The CDR3 is CSVEMNSEAQYF. The CDR3 nucleotides are TGCAGCGTTGAGATGAATAGTGAGGCCCAGTACTTC.

The V and J genes are TRBV30 and TRBJ1-3; tentative D call: TRBD1 (6 bases). The CDR3 sequence is 14 residues long. V was clipped by 5 bases and J by 0 bases, with 11 bases between them. Germline assignment: CDR1 GTSNPN and CDR2 SVGIG (reference sequence). The CDR3 here is CAWATGSSGNTIYF. DNA of the CDR3: TGTGCCTGGGCAACAGGGAGCTCTGGAAACACCATATATTTT.

This chain joins TRBV7-3 and TRBJ2-5, with TRBD2 matching 7 bases. The CDR3 has 13 residues. Germline V gives CDR1 SGHTA, CDR2 FQGTGA. Unmatched junction bases numbered 4, after V lost 3 bases and J lost 6 bases. The CDR3 spells CASSFDGRQTQYF. The CDR3, as DNA: TGTGCCAGCAGCTTTGACGGGAGGCAGACCCAGTACTTC.

This chain uses TRBV5-1 with TRBJ2-3, with D perhaps matching TRBD1 or TRBD2 (5 bases each). CDR3 length: 16 amino acids. V lost 0 bases and J 1 base, leaving 12 bases between the germline ends. Germline CDR1 and CDR2: SGHRS and YFSETQ. The CDR3 region is CASSLEGRDGTDTQYF. The CDR3, as DNA: TGCGCCAGCAGCTTGGAGGGACGAGATGGCACAGATACGCAGTATTTT.

This chain uses TRBV5-8 with TRBJ1-1, with D unclear. The V end lost 1 base, the J end lost 0 bases, and 13 bases lay between the germline ends. The CDR3 covers 16 residues. Germline loops: CDR1 SGHTS, CDR2 YDEGEE. The CDR3 DNA sequence: TGTGCCAGCAGCTTGCGGCAGATCGTAATGAACACTGAAGCTTTCTTT. Encoded protein: CASSLRQIVMNTEAFF.

This chain joins TRBV19 and TRBJ1-1, with 7 bases aligning to TRBD1. Trimming at V came to 3 bases and at J to 4 bases, leaving 2 bases not matched to a gene. The CDR3 totals 13 residues. CDR1 LNHDA and CDR2 SQIVND come from the germline V gene (reference sequence). The chain's CDR3 is CASSIQGGTEAFF. In DNA form, the CDR3 reads TGTGCCAGTAGTATTCAGGGGGGCACTGAAGCTTTCTTT. The whole variable domain, filled in from reference TRBV19 and TRBJ1-1, reads DGGITQSPKYLFRKEGQNVTLSCEQNLNHDAMYWYRQDPGQGLRLIYYSQIVNDFQKGDIAEGYSVSREKKESFPLTVTSAQKNPTAFYLCASSIQGGTEAFFGQGTRLTVV.

The rearrangement links TRBV7-3 to TRBJ2-3; TRBD1 matches at 11 bases. CDR1 and CDR2 (germline): SGHTA, FQGTGA. CDR3 size: 17 residues. The trim removed 5 bases at V and 3 bases at J, leaving 10 bases unmatched. The chain's CDR3 is CASSAAGTGGWTDTQYF. In DNA, the CDR3 is TGTGCCAGCAGCGCAGCCGGGACAGGGGGTTGGACAGATACGCAGTATTTT.

The gene calls are TRBV18 and TRBJ2-5; a weak D match, TRBD2 (6 bases). Trimming took off 4 bases at V and 5 bases at J, with 11 bases between the two ends. There are 13 residues in the CDR3. CDR1 is KGHSH and CDR2 is LQKENI in the germline V gene. CDR3 bases: TGTGCCAGCTCACTGACTAGTATTGAGACCCAGTACTTC. Its translation is CASSLTSIETQYF.

This clone has just one count. The chain uses TRBV10-3 and TRBJ2-5, with 10 bases matching TRBD2. Germline-derived CDR1 and CDR2 are ENHRY and SYGVKD. The CDR3 totals 18 residues. The V segment lost 1 base and the J segment 1 base; nucleotides outside the gene matches: 9. The CDR3 is CAISEWRLASGGQETQYF. CDR3 nucleotides: TGTGCCATCAGTGAGTGGCGGTTGGCTAGCGGGGGCCAAGAGACCCAGTACTTC.

The chain has TRBV9 and TRBJ2-7, with D possibly TRBD2 on 6 matching bases. The CDR3 totals 13 residues. V was trimmed by 4 bases and J by 8 bases, leaving 16 bases between them. The germline V gene encodes CDR1 SGDLS and CDR2 YYNGEE. The CDR3 region is CASSQDYSNQQYF. Written as DNA, the CDR3 is TGTGCCAGCAGCCAGGACTATTCCAACCAGCAGTACTTC.

The chain combines TRBV7-2 with TRBJ2-6; D is unresolved. The CDR3 loop spans 16 amino acids. V was shortened by 1 base and J by 0 bases, with 7 bases between the two germline ends. Germline values: CDR1 SGHTA, CDR2 FQGNSA. This CDR3 reads CASSLGQDSGANVLTF. CDR3 bases: TGTGCCAGCAGCTTAGGTCAGGACTCTGGGGCCAACGTCCTGACTTTC.

This clone appeared once. V usage is TRBV7-6 and J usage is TRBJ2-7; TRBD2 is a possible D gene (5 bases). The CDR3 is 15 amino acids. Trimming took off 1 base at V and 4 bases at J, with 14 bases between the two ends. The germline V gene encodes CDR1 SGHVS and CDR2 FNYEAQ. CDR3 sequence: CASSLGGGSGYEQYF. CDR3 coding DNA: TGTGCCAGCAGCTTAGGAGGCGGCAGCGGTTACGAGCAGTACTTC.

The chain combines TRBV6-5 with TRBJ2-5; TRBD1 aligns across 7 bases. Germline-derived CDR1 and CDR2 are MNHEY and SVGAGI. This CDR3 region has 13 residues. V lost 4 bases to trimming and J lost 2 bases; unmatched junction nucleotides: 1. The CDR3 spells CASSSQGQETQYF. The CDR3 region has the DNA TGTGCCAGCAGTTCACAGGGGCAAGAGACCCAGTACTTC.

The genes are TRBV2 and TRBJ1-5, with D perhaps matching TRBD1 (6 bases). The CDR3 has 17 amino acids. Per the germline V gene, CDR1 is SNHLY and CDR2 is FYNNEI. V was clipped by 4 bases and J by 0 bases, with 16 bases between them. CDR3 protein: CASSGTVLMLSNQPQHF. DNA of the CDR3: TGTGCCAGCAGTGGGACAGTACTGATGCTTAGCAATCAGCCCCAGCATTTT.

DNA of the CDR3: TGCAAGCCCTGGAGGGGTGAGCAGTTCTTC. Amino acids: CKPWRGEQFF. The chain links TRBV20-1 to TRBJ2-1, with a tentative D call TRBD2 (6 bases). CDR1 and CDR2 from the germline V gene are DFQATT and SNEGSKA (reference sequence). The CDR3 has 10 amino acids.